A single sample gave rise to the 18 T cell receptor beta chains below, sequenced in a study of T cell responses to AZD1222 COVID-19 vaccine. Clones were sequenced by immunoSEQ multiplex PCR, and TCRdb holds only the in-frame ones, with some missing. The sample lists roughly 93,000 clones, roughly 90% occurring once. The sample was peripheral blood, taken on day 0 of AZD1222 vaccination. These receptors came from an adult in good health.

The chain recombines TRBV6-2 or TRBV6-3 with TRBJ2-1; the match to TRBD1 covers 10 bases. V lost 4 bases to trimming and J lost 8 bases; unmatched junction nucleotides: 11. Germline values: CDR1 MNHEY, CDR2 SVGEGT. The CDR3 loop spans 16 amino acids. The CDR3 nucleotides are TGTGCCAGCAGTTCGACCCGGGACAGGGGAGGAGATGAGCAGTTCTTC. It translates to CASSSTRDRGGDEQFF.

The rearrangement links TRBV4-3 to TRBJ2-2; D gene unclear. The germline V and J ends were trimmed by 3 bases and 8 bases, with 7 bases remaining between them. Per the germline V gene, CDR1 is LGHNA and CDR2 is YSLEER. The CDR3 has 12 amino acids. CDR3 protein: CASSHPRGELFF. The CDR3 nucleotides read TGCGCCAGCAGCCATCCCAGGGGGGAGCTGTTTTTT.

The rearrangement uses TRBV18 and TRBJ2-2; D unresolved. This CDR3 is built from 15 residues. From germline, CDR1 is KGHSH and CDR2 LQKENI. V was trimmed by 4 bases and J by 0 bases, leaving 9 bases between them. Written as DNA, the CDR3 is TGTGCCAGCTCACTCCGGACCGCGAACACCGGGGAGCTGTTTTTT. Amino acids: CASSLRTANTGELFF.

In its sample, this clone was seen a few times. The rearrangement joins TRBV6-5 to TRBJ1-1; 7 bases are shared with TRBD1. The ends lost 4 bases at V and 3 bases at J; junction bases unmatched: 11. The CDR3 loop spans 16 amino acids. Looked up from germline, CDR1 is MNHEY and CDR2 is SVGAGI. This CDR3 reads CASSSPPQGTYTEAFF. As DNA, the CDR3 is TGTGCCAGCAGTTCCCCTCCACAGGGGACTTACACTGAAGCTTTCTTT.

This chain uses TRBV13 with TRBJ2-3, with TRBD2 identical over 12 bases. Trimming removed 5 bases from V and 7 bases from J; junction bases left unmatched: 10. CDR1 and CDR2 (germline): PRHDT, FYEKMQ (reference sequence). The CDR3 sequence is 16 residues long. CDR3 protein: CASSATLAGGLYTQYF. In nucleotides, the CDR3 is TGTGCCAGCAGCGCCACGCTAGCGGGAGGGTTGTATACGCAGTATTTT.

The V and J genes are TRBV12-3 or TRBV12-4 and TRBJ1-1; D ambiguous. CDR3 length: 12 amino acids. V was cut by 3 bases and J by 5 bases, with 7 bases left in between. Here the CDR3 reads CASSFSGTEAFF. CDR3 sequence (DNA): TGTGCCAGCAGTTTTTCTGGAACTGAAGCTTTCTTT.

The gene calls are TRBV9 and TRBJ2-7; D is unclear. With 0 bases removed from V and 7 bases from J, the gap between germline ends came to 11 bases. CDR1 and CDR2 from the germline V gene are SGDLS and YYNGEE. The CDR3 is 13 amino acids. CDR3 region: CASSVVSVGEQYF. The CDR3 DNA reads TGTGCCAGCAGCGTAGTTTCGGTGGGGGAGCAGTACTTC.

The V and J genes are TRBV4-3 and TRBJ2-5; D is perhaps TRBD2 (7 bases). CDR3 size: 16 residues. Germline loops: CDR1 LGHNA, CDR2 YSLEER. V was trimmed by 0 bases and J by 5 bases, leaving 16 bases between them. In nucleotides, the CDR3 is TGCGCCAGCAGCCAAGAAGGGCAAAGGGGGGGGGAGACCCAGTACTTC. As protein: CASSQEGQRGGETQYF.

This clone appeared a single time. The chain has TRBV4-3 and TRBJ2-1; 8 positions match TRBD2. This CDR3 has 18 residues. Germline CDR1 reads LGHNA; CDR2 reads YSLEER. The V segment lost 0 bases and the J segment 3 bases; nucleotides outside the gene matches: 10. For the CDR3, the DNA is TGCGCCAGCAGCCAAGAGGACACTAGCGGAGCAATCTACAATGAGCAGTTCTTC. Encoded protein: CASSQEDTSGAIYNEQFF.

The chain has TRBV20-1 and TRBJ1-1; the D is unclear. This CDR3 comprises 12 residues. Germline CDR1 DFQATT, CDR2 SNEGSKA (reference sequence). The V end lost 3 bases, the J end lost 6 bases, and 11 bases lay between the germline ends. The CDR3 loop reads CSASPLGAEAFF. The CDR3 DNA reads as TGCAGTGCTAGTCCACTTGGGGCTGAAGCTTTCTTT.

V and J are TRBV7-2 and TRBJ2-7; a possible D gene is TRBD2 (6 bases). The CDR3 has 13 amino acids. V shed 1 base and J shed 4 bases, with 8 bases lying between them. CDR1 SGHTA and CDR2 FQGNSA come from the germline V gene. CDR3 amino acids: CASSLVGGYEQYF. The CDR3 coding sequence is TGTGCCAGCAGCTTAGTTGGGGGGTACGAGCAGTACTTC.

This sequence joins TRBV6-2 or TRBV6-3 and TRBJ2-3, with 12 bases aligning to TRBD2. CDR3 length: 18 residues. Germline CDR1 reads MNHEY; CDR2 reads SVGEGT. Trimming at V came to 2 bases and at J to 4 bases, leaving 10 bases not matched to a gene. As DNA, the CDR3 is TGTGCCAGCAGTTACGTGCGGTCTAGCGGGAGGGGCCCAGATACGCAGTATTTT. This gives the protein CASSYVRSSGRGPDTQYF.

A single count supports this clone. The CDR3 sequence: CASSLGTSGFFNEQFF. The CDR3 DNA sequence: TGTGCCAGCAGTCTGGGGACTAGCGGTTTTTTCAATGAGCAGTTCTTC. The rearrangement joins TRBV6-4 to TRBJ2-1; 11 positions agree with TRBD2. J lost 6 bases, V lost 5 bases, and 9 bases had no gene match. From germline, CDR1 is MRHNA and CDR2 SNTAGT. The CDR3 consists of 16 residues.

The chain uses TRBV14 and TRBJ2-1; D is uncertain. The CDR3 loop spans 13 amino acids. Trimming pared 4 bases from V and 9 bases from J, leaving 13 bases between. Germline loops: CDR1 SGHDN, CDR2 FVKESK. The CDR3 DNA sequence: TGTGCCAGCAGCCTTGTTCTATCGGGTGAGCAGTTCTTC. This gives the protein CASSLVLSGEQFF. The entire variable domain, with the rest obtained from reference TRBV14 and TRBJ2-1, is as follows: EAGVTQFPSHSVIEKGQTVTLRCDPISGHDNLYWYRRVMGKEIKFLLHFVKESKQDESGMPNNRFLAERTGGTYSTLKVQPAELEDSGVYFCASSLVLSGEQFFGPGTRLTVL.

This clone was seen a single time. The rearrangement uses TRBV29-1 and TRBJ1-2; D unclear. Germline-derived CDR1 and CDR2 are SQVTM and ANQGSEA. Trimming shortened V by 4 bases and J by 4 bases, and 10 bases separated the two germline ends. This CDR3 is built from 12 residues. The CDR3 sequence: CSVARRGYGYTF. The CDR3 coding sequence is TGCAGCGTTGCTCGACGGGGCTATGGCTACACCTTC.

The CDR3 DNA reads TGTGCCAGTAAGGGGACATTCGGGGGGTCCTACGAGCAGTACTTC. Its protein is CASKGTFGGSYEQYF. This chain links TRBV19 with TRBJ2-7; D might be TRBD2 (7 bases). V shed 7 bases and J shed 1 base, with 17 bases lying between them. CDR1 and CDR2 (germline): LNHDA, SQIVND (reference sequence). The CDR3 totals 15 residues.

The rearrangement uses TRBV5-1 and TRBJ2-7; 7 positions match TRBD2. There are 14 residues in the CDR3. The germline V gene encodes CDR1 SGHRS and CDR2 YFSETQ. The V gene end was trimmed by 0 bases and the J gene end by 0 bases; junction bases not matched to a gene: 0. Here the CDR3 reads CASSLGGSSYEQYF. The CDR3 DNA follows: TGCGCCAGCAGCTTGGGCGGGAGCTCCTACGAGCAGTACTTC.

This chain links TRBV7-2 with TRBJ2-7, with D perhaps matching TRBD1 (5 bases). Trimming cost V 1 base and J 6 bases, with 13 bases left between them. CDR1 is SGHTA and CDR2 is FQGNSA in the germline V gene. This CDR3 contains 14 residues. As DNA, the CDR3 is TGTGCCAGCAGCTTAGGGGGCAGGTGGCCCGAGCAGTACTTC. Translation gives CASSLGGRWPEQYF.